What follows are 14 T cell receptor beta chains derived from one specimen sequenced in a study of blood T cells in healthy people across ages. Through a sample-barcoded 5' primer and a J-beta primer mix, a second PCR was run for about 6 to 12 cycles. MiXCR, run by TCRdb on the 5' RACE reads, gives a single entry per CDR3 protein. The top ten clones hold roughly 18% of a sample with over 600,000 distinct CDR3 sequences, about 47% of them seen once. Sequencing was carried out using blood. All receptors derive from an elderly man in good health.

Of note for this clonotype: The junction and the germline gene differ at one end; a read error may be behind it. This chain joins TRBV3-1 and TRBJ2-7; D gene uncertain. CDR1 and CDR2 (germline): LGHDT, YNNKEL (reference sequence). This CDR3 is built from 13 residues. DNA of the CDR3: TGTGCCAGCAGCCAAGGGACCGCCTACGAGCAGTGCTTC. It specifies CASSQGTAYEQCF.

This chain joins TRBV7-6 and TRBJ1-4; D perhaps matches TRBD1 (6 bases). CDR1 is SGHVS and CDR2 is FNYEAQ in the germline V gene. V was shortened by 1 base and J by 2 bases, with 14 bases between the two germline ends. This CDR3 comprises 17 residues. The CDR3, as DNA: TGTGCCAGCAGCTTAGACCCAGCCGGGGGCACTAATGAAAAACTGTTTTTT. This translates into CASSLDPAGGTNEKLFF. The whole variable domain, filled in from reference TRBV7-6 and TRBJ1-4, reads GAGVSQSPRYKVTKRGQDVALRCDPISGHVSLYWYRQALGQGPEFLTYFNYEAQQDKSGLPNDRFSAERPEGSISTLTIQRTEQRDSAMYRCASSLDPAGGTNEKLFFGSGTQLSVL.

The genes are TRBV24-1 and TRBJ2-1; 12 nucleotides line up with TRBD2. V lost 3 bases to trimming and J lost 8 bases; unmatched junction nucleotides: 7. This CDR3 spans 16 amino acids. CDR1 and CDR2 from the germline V gene are KGHDR and SFDVKD. This CDR3 is CATSDRTSGMIDEQFF. The DNA for the CDR3 is TGTGCCACCAGTGATCGGACTAGCGGGATGATCGATGAGCAGTTCTTC.

V and J are TRBV4-1 and TRBJ2-1; 10 positions match TRBD2. V lost 0 bases, J lost 8 bases, and 13 bases stayed unmatched. Germline V gene data show CDR1 as MGHRA and CDR2 as YSYEKL. This CDR3 is built from 18 residues. The CDR3 protein is CASSQDGLAGDLGDEQFF. The CDR3 nucleotides read TGCGCCAGCAGCCAAGATGGGCTAGCGGGAGACCTGGGAGATGAGCAGTTCTTC.

The chain joins TRBV29-1 to TRBJ1-1, with a tentative D call TRBD1 (5 bases). V gave up 1 base and J gave up 2 bases, with 11 bases separating them. CDR1 SQVTM and CDR2 ANQGSEA come from the germline V gene. The CDR3 contains 14 residues. CDR3 nucleotides: TGCAGCGTTGAAGGCCCACAGGCTAACACTGAAGCTTTCTTT. Amino acids: CSVEGPQANTEAFF.

The chain links TRBV12-3 or TRBV12-4 to TRBJ2-2; 8 bases are shared with TRBD1. CDR3 length: 16 amino acids. Trimming took 4 bases from V and 6 from J; bases not matched to a gene: 10. Here the CDR3 DNA reads TGTGCCAGCAGTTCCTCAGGGGGCGTAGTGGCCGGGGAGCTGTTTTTT. It encodes CASSSSGGVVAGELFF.

The chain has TRBV10-3 and TRBJ2-1; the D is unclear. Trimming stripped 8 bases from V and 5 bases from J, with 10 bases between. The germline V gene has CDR1 ENHRY and CDR2 SYGVKD. CDR3 size: 12 residues. The CDR3 sequence is CAIGRTDNEQFF. The CDR3 coding sequence is TGTGCCATCGGGCGGACGGACAATGAGCAGTTCTTC.

The rearrangement links TRBV11-3 to TRBJ2-5, with 8 bases matching TRBD1. This CDR3 has 15 amino acids. The V gene's germline CDR1 is SGHNT and CDR2 YENEEA. The trim removed 5 bases at V and 4 bases at J, leaving 9 bases unmatched. The CDR3 here is CASSPGQGRGETQYF. The CDR3 DNA reads as TGTGCCAGCAGCCCAGGACAGGGACGTGGAGAGACCCAGTACTTC.

Notes on this clonotype: A single base separates this from a much larger clone, so it may be a read error. J is TRBJ2-1 and V is TRBV7-3; D remains unclear. Germline CDR1 is SGHTA and CDR2 is FQGTGA. This CDR3 has 13 residues. With 3 bases removed from V and 9 bases from J, the gap between germline ends came to 12 bases. This CDR3 reads CASSLNRNSEQFF. Written as DNA, the CDR3 is TGTGCCAGCAGCTTGAACCGGAACAGTGAGCAGTTCTTC. Supplemented by reference TRBV7-3 and TRBJ2-1, the full variable domain reads GAGVSQTPSNKVTEKGKYVELRCDPISGHTALYWYRQSLGQGPEFLIYFQGTGAADDSGLPNDRFFAVRPEGSVSTLKIQRTERGDSAVYLCASSLNRNSEQFFGPGTRLTVL.

Notes on this clonotype: This could be a read error, since a much larger clone is one nucleotide away. The rearrangement joins TRBV7-2 to TRBJ2-6, with D possibly matching TRBD2 (6 bases). Deletions cut 6 bases from V and 0 bases from J, with 15 bases between. The CDR3 is 17 amino acids. CDR1 is SGHTA, CDR2 FQGNSA, per germline. The DNA for the CDR3 is TGTGCCAGCAGGAAATCGGGACTCCGCTCTGGGGCCAACGTCCTGACTTTC. Its protein product is CASRKSGLRSGANVLTF. Complete variable domain (other parts from reference TRBV7-2 and TRBJ2-6): GAGVSQSPSNKVTEKGKDVELRCDPISGHTALYWYRQSLGQGLEFLIYFQGNSAPDKSGLPSDRFSAERTGGSVSTLTIQRTQQEDSAVYLCASRKSGLRSGANVLTFGAGSRLTVL.

This clonotype has only a few counts. The gene calls are TRBV20-1 and TRBJ2-5, with 8 positions matching TRBD1. Germline V gene lookup returns CDR1 DFQATT and CDR2 SNEGSKA (reference sequence). The CDR3 length is 12 residues. V lost 3 bases, J lost 11 bases, and 8 bases stayed unmatched. CDR3 nucleotides: TGCAGTGCTAGCTACGGGACAGGAGAGCAGTACTTC. Its translation is CSASYGTGEQYF.

This clonotype was observed a single time. A much larger clonotype is one base distant, so this may be a read error. The chain employs TRBV12-3 or TRBV12-4 and TRBJ2-7; D is possibly TRBD2 (6 bases). The V end was cut by 6 bases, the J end by 4 bases, with 22 bases between. The CDR3 sequence is 16 residues long. DNA for the CDR3: TGTGCCAGCAGCCCTACCGGACTAACGGGCCCTTACGAGCAGTACTTC. This gives the protein CASSPTGLTGPYEQYF.

The chain couples TRBV7-2 to TRBJ2-5; tentative D call: TRBD2 (6 bases). Germline lookup yields CDR1 SGHTA and CDR2 FQGNSA. V was clipped by 5 bases and J by 4 bases, with 17 bases between them. The CDR3 extends over 15 amino acids. CDR3 bases: TGTGCCAGCAGCCCCGTAGCGGCTGGGGGAGAGACCCAGTACTTC. Encoded protein: CASSPVAAGGETQYF. The whole variable domain, remainder taken from reference TRBV7-2 and TRBJ2-5, is GAGVSQSPSNKVTEKGKDVELRCDPISGHTALYWYRQSLGQGLEFLIYFQGNSAPDKSGLPSDRFSAERTGGSVSTLTIQRTQQEDSAVYLCASSPVAAGGETQYFGPGTRLLVL.

To note about this clonotype: Sequence at one end of the junction differs from germline and may be a read error. The rearrangement links TRBV11-2 to TRBJ2-6, with TRBD1 as a possible D gene (5 bases). The CDR3 has 15 residues. Germline V gene data show CDR1 as SGHAT and CDR2 as FQNNGV. The CDR3 DNA is TGTGCCAGCAGCATTGACAGCTCTGGGGCCAACGTCCCGACTTTC. Translated: CASSIDSSGANVPTF. Looking up the rest from reference TRBV11-2 and TRBJ2-6 gives the full variable domain: EAGVAQSPRYKIIEKRQSVAFWCNPISGHATLYWYQQILGQGPKLLIQFQNNGVVDDSQLPKDRFSAERLKGVDSTLKIQPAKLEDSAVYLCASSIDSSGANVPTFGAGSRLTVL.